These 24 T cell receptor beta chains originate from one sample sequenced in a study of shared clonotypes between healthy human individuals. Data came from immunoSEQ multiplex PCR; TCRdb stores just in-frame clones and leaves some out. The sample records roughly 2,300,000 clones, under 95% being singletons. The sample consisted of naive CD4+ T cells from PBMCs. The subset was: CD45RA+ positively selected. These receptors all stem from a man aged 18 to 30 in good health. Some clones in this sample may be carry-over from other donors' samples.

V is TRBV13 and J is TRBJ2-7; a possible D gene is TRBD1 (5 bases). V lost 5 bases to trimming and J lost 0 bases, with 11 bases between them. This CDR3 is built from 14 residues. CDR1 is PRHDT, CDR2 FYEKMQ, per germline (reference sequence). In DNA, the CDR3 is TGTGCCAGCAGCCGTGGGGCAGACTCCTACGAGCAGTACTTC. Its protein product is CASSRGADSYEQYF.

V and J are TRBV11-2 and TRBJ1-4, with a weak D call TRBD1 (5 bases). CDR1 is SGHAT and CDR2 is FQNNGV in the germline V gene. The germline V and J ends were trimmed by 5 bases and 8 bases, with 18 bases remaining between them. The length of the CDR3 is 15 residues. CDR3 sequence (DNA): TGTGCCAGCAGCCCCAGGCGGGGGAGTTTCGAAAAACTGTTTTTT. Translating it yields CASSPRRGSFEKLFF.

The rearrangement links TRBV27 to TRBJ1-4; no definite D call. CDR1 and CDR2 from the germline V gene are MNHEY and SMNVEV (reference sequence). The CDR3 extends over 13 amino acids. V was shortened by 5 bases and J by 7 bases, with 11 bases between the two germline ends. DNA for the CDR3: TGTGCCAGCAGTCTCTCCAGCGCTGAAAAACTGTTTTTT. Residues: CASSLSSAEKLFF.

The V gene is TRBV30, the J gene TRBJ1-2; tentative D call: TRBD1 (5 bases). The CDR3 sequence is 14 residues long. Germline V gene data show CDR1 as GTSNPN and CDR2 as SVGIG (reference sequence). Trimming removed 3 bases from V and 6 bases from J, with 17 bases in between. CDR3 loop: CAWRGVDPYDGYTF. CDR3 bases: TGTGCCTGGAGGGGGGTTGACCCATATGATGGCTACACCTTC.

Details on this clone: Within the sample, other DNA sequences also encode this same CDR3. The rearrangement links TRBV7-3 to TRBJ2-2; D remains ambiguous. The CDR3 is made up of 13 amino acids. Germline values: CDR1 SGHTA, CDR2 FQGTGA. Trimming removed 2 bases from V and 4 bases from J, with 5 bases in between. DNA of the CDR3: TGTGCCAGCAGCTTACTTGGCACCGGGGAGCTGTTTTTT. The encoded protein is CASSLLGTGELFF.

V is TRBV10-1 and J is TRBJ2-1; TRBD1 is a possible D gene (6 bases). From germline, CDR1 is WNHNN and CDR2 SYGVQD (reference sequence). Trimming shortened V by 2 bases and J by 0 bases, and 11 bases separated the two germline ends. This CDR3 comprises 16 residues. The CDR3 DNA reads TGCGCCAGCAGTGAGGGGGGCAGTGTCTCCTACAATGAGCAGTTCTTC. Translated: CASSEGGSVSYNEQFF.

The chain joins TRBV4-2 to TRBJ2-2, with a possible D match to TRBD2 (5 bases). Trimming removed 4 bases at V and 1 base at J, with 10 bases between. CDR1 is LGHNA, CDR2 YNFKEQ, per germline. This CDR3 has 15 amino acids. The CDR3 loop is CASSRGEGNTGELFF. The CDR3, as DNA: TGTGCCAGCAGCCGCGGAGAGGGGAACACCGGGGAGCTGTTTTTT.

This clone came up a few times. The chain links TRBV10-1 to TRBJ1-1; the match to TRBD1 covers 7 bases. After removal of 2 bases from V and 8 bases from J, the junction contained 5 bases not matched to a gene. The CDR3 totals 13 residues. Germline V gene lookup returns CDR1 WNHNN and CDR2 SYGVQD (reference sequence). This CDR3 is CASSEQGGEEAFF. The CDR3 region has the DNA TGCGCCAGCAGTGAGCAGGGGGGAGAGGAAGCTTTCTTT.

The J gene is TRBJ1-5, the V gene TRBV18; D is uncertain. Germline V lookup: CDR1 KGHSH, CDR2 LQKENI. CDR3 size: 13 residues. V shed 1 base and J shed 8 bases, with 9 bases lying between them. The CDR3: CASSPRGREPQHF. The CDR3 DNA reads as TGTGCCAGCTCACCACGCGGGCGAGAGCCCCAGCATTTT. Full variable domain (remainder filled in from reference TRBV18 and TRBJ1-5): NAGVMQNPRHLVRRRGQEARLRCSPMKGHSHVYWYRQLPEEGLKFMVYLQKENIIDESGMPKERFSAEFPKEGPSILRIQQVVRGDSAAYFCASSPRGREPQHFGDGTRLSIL.

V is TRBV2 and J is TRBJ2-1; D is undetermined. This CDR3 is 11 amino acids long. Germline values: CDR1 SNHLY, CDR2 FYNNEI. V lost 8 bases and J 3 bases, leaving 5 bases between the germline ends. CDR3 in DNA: TGTGCCAGCGAATACTACAATGAGCAGTTCTTC. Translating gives CASEYYNEQFF.

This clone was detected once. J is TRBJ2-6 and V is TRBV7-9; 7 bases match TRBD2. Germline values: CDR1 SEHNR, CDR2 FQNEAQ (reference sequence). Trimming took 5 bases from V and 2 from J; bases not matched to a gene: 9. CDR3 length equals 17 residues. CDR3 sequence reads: CASSPPGAGAGANVLTF. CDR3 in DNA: TGTGCCAGCAGCCCCCCCGGGGCGGGGGCTGGGGCCAACGTCCTGACTTTC.

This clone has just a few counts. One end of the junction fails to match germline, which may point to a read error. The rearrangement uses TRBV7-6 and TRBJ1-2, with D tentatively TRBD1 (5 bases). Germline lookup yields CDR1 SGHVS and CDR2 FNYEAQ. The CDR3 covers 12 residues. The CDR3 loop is CASSLPMGQAYF. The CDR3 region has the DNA TGTGCCAGCAGCTTACCGATGGGGCAGGCTTACTTC.

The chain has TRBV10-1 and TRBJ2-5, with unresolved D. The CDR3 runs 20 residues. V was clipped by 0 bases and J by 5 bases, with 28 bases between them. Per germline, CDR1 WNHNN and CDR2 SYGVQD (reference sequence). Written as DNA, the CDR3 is TGCGCCAGCAGTGAGTCGTCCGTAGGGTACACATCTACTGACTTCGAGACCCAGTACTTC. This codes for CASSESSVGYTSTDFETQYF.

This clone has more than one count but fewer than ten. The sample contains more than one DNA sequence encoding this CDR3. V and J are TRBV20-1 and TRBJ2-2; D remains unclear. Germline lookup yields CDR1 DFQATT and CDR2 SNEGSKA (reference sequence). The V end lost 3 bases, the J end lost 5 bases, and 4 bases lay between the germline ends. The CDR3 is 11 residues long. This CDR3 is CSARRTGELFF. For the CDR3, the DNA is TGCAGTGCTAGGAGGACCGGGGAGCTGTTTTTT.

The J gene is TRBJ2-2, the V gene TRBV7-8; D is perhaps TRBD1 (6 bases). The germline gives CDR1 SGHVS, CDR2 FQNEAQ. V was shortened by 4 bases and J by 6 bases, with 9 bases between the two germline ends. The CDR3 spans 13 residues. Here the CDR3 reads CASSSHRAGELFF. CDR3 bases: TGTGCCAGCAGCTCTCACAGGGCCGGGGAGCTGTTTTTT.

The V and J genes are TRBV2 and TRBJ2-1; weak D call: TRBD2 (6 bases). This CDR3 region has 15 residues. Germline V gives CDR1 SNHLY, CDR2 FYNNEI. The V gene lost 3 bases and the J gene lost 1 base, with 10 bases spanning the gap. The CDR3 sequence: CASSDDGSSYNEQFF. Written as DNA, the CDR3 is TGTGCCAGCAGTGACGACGGGAGTTCCTACAATGAGCAGTTCTTC.

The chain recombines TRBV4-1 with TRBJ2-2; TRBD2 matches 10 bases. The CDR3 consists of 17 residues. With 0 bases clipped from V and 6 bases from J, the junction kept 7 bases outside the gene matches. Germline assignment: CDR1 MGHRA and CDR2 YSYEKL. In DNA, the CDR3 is TGCGCCAGCAGCCAAGATCGTCTAGCGGGAGTCGCCGGGGAGCTGTTTTTT. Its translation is CASSQDRLAGVAGELFF.

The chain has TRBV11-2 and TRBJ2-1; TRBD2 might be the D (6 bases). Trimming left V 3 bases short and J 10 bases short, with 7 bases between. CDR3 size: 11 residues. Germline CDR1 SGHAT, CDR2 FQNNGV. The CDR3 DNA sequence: TGTGCCAGCAGCTTGCTAGCGGAGCAGTTCTTC. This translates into CASSLLAEQFF. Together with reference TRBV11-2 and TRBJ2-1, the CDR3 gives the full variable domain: EAGVAQSPRYKIIEKRQSVAFWCNPISGHATLYWYQQILGQGPKLLIQFQNNGVVDDSQLPKDRFSAERLKGVDSTLKIQPAKLEDSAVYLCASSLLAEQFFGPGTRLTVL.

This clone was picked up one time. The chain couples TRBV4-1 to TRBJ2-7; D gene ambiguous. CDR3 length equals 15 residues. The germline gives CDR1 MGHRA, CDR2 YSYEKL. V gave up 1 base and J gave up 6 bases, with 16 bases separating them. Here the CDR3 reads CASSQVNSPAREQYF. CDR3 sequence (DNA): TGCGCCAGCAGCCAAGTCAACAGCCCGGCCCGCGAGCAGTACTTC.

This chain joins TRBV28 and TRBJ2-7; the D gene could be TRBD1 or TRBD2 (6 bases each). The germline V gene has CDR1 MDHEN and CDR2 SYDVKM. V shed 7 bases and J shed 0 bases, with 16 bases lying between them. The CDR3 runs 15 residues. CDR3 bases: TGTGCCAGCATCCCAGGGGCAGCGGGCTCCTACGAGCAGTACTTC. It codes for CASIPGAAGSYEQYF.

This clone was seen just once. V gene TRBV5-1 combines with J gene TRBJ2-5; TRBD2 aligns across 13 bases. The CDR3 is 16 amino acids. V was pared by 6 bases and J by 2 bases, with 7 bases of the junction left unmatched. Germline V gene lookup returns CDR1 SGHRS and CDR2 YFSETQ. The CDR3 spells CASTWTSGSVQETQYF. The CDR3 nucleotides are TGCGCCAGCACATGGACTAGCGGGAGTGTGCAAGAGACCCAGTACTTC.

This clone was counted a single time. CDR3 protein: CASSVTGTGNRNTIYF. For the CDR3, the DNA is TGTGCCAGCAGCGTAACCGGGACAGGGAATCGAAACACCATATATTTT. The chain recombines TRBV7-8 with TRBJ1-3; TRBD1 aligns across 9 bases. The J segment lost 5 bases and the V segment lost 5 bases, leaving 10 bases of the junction unmatched. The CDR3 is made up of 16 amino acids. Germline-derived CDR1 and CDR2 are SGHVS and FQNEAQ.

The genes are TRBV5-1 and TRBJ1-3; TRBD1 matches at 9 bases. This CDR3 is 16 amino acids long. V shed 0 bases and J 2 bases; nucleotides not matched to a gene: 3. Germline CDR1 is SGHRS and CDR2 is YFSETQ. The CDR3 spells CASSLDRGLTGNTIYF. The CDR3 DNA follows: TGCGCCAGCAGCTTGGACAGGGGGCTGACTGGAAACACCATATATTTT.

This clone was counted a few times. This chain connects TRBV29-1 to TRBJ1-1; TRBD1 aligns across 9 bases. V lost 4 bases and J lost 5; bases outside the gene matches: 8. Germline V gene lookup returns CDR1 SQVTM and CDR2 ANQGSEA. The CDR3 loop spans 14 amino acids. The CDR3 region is CSVGTGERGTEAFF. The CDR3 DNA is TGCAGCGTTGGGACAGGGGAAAGGGGGACTGAAGCTTTCTTT.